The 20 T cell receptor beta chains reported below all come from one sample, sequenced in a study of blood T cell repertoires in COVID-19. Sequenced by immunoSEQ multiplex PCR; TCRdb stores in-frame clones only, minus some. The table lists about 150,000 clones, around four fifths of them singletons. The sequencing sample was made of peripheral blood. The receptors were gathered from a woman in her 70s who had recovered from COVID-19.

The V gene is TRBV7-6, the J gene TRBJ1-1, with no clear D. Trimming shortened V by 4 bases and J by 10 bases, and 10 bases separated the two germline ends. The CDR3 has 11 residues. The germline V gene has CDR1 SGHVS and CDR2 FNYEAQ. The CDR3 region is CASSSTQRAFF. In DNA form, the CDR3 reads TGTGCCAGCAGCTCCACGCAGCGAGCTTTCTTT.

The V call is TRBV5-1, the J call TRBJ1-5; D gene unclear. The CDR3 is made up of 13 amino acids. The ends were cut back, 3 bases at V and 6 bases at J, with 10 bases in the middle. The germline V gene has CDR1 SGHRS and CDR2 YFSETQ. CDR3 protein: CASSYTPGQPQHF. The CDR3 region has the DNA TGCGCCAGCAGCTACACCCCGGGTCAGCCCCAGCATTTT.

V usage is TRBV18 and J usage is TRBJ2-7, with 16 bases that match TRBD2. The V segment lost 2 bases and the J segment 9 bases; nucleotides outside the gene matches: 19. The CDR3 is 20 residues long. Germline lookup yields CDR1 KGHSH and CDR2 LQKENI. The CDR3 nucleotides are TGTGCCAGCTCACCAGTCGGGACTAGCGGGAGGGCCGGTCGGTTAGCCTTGCAGTACTTC. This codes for CASSPVGTSGRAGRLALQYF.

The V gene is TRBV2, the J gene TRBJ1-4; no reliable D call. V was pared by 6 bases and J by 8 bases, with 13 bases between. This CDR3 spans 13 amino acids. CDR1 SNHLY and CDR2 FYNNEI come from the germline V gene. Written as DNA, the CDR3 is TGTGCCAGCAGCGACCTCGGCGGGGAAAAACTGTTTTTT. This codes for CASSDLGGEKLFF.

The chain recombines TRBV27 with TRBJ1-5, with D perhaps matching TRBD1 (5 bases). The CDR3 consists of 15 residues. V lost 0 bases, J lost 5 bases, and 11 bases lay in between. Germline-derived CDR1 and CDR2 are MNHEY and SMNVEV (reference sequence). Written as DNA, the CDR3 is TGTGCCAGCAGTTTATCGGTCCGGGGGGATCAGCCCCAGCATTTT. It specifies CASSLSVRGDQPQHF.

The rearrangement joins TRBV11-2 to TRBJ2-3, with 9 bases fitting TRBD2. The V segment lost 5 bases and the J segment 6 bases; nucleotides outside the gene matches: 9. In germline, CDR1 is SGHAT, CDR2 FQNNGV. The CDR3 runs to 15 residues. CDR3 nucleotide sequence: TGTGCCAGCAGCCTCCGAGCGGGGGGAGGTGATACGCAGTATTTT. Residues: CASSLRAGGGDTQYF.

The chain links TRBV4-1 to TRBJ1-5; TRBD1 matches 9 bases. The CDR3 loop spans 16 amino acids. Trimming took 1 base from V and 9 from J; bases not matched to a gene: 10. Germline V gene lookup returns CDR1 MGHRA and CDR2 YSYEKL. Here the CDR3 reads CASSQGGGQGGRPQHF. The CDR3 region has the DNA TGCGCCAGCAGCCAAGGAGGGGGACAGGGAGGGAGGCCCCAGCATTTT.

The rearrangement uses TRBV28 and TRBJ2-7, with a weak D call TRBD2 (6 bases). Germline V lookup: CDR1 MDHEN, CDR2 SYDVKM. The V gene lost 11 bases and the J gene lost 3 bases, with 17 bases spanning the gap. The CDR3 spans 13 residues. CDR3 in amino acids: CAAGTGAVYEQYF. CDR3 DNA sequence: TGTGCCGCCGGTACGGGAGCCGTCTACGAGCAGTACTTC.

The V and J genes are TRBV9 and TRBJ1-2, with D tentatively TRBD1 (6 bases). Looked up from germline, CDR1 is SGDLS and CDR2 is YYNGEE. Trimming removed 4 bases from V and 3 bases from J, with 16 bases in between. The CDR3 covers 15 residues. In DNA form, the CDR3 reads TGTGCCAGCAGCCCGGGGTACAGGGTGGACTATGGCTACACCTTC. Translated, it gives CASSPGYRVDYGYTF.

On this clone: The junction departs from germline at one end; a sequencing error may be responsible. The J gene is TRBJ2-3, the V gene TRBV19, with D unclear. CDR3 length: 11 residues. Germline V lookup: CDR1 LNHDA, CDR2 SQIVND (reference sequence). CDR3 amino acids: CASLESPTRYF. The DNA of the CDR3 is TGTGCCAGCCTGGAGAGCCCTACGCGGTATTTT.

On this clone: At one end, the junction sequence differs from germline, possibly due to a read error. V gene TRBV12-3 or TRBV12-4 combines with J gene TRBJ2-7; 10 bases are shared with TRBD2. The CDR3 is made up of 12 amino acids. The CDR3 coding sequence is TGTGCCAGCAGTCTAGCGGGAGCAAAGCAGTACTTC. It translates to CASSLAGAKQYF.

In nucleotides, the CDR3 is TGCGCCAGCAGCCAAGGCGGAGGGGCCGAGCAGTACTTC. Translated, it gives CASSQGGGAEQYF. This chain joins TRBV4-1 and TRBJ2-7, with D possibly being TRBD2 (6 bases). The V end was cut by 1 base, the J end by 6 bases, with 10 bases between. Germline loops: CDR1 MGHRA, CDR2 YSYEKL. This CDR3 spans 13 amino acids.

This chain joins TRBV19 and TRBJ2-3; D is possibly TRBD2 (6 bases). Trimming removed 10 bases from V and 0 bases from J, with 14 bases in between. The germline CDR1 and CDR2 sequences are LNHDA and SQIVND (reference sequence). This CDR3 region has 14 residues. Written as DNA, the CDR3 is TGTGCCACCCAGGCCGGGAGCAGCACAGATACGCAGTATTTT. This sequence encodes CATQAGSSTDTQYF.

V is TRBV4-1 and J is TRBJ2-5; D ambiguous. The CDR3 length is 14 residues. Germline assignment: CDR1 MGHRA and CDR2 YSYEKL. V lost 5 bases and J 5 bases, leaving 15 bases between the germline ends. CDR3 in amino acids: CASSGASGGETQYF. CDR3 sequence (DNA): TGCGCCAGCAGCGGAGCCTCCGGTGGGGAGACCCAGTACTTC.

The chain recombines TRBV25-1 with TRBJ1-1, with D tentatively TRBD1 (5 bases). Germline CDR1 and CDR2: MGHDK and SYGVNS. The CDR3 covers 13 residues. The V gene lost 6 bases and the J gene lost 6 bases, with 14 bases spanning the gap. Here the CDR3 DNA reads TGTGCCAGCAGCCCACCCAGGGCGCCTGAAGCTTTCTTT. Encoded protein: CASSPPRAPEAFF. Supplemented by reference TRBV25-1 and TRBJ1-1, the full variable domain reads EADIYQTPRYLVIGTGKKITLECSQTMGHDKMYWYQQDPGMELHLIHYSYGVNSTEKGDLSSESTVSRIRTEHFPLTLESARPSHTSQYLCASSPPRAPEAFFGQGTRLTVV.

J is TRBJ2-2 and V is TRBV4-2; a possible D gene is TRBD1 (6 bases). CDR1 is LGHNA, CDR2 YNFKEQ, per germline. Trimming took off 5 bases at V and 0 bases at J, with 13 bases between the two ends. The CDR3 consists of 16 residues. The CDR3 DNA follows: TGTGCCAGCAGCACAACCGGGACAACGAACACCGGGGAGCTGTTTTTT. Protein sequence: CASSTTGTTNTGELFF.

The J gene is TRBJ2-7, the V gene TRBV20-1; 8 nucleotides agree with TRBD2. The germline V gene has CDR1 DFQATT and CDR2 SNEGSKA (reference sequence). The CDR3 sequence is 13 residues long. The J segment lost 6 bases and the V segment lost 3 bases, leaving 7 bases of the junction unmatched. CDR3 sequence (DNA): TGCAGTGCTAGTGGGACTAGGGGCATCGAGCAGTACTTC. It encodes CSASGTRGIEQYF.

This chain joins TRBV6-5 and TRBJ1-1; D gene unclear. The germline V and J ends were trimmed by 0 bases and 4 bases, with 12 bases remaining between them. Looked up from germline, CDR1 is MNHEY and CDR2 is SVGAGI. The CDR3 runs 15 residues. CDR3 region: CASSYSAGRRTEAFF. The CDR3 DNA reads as TGTGCCAGCAGTTACTCGGCCGGGAGGCGCACTGAAGCTTTCTTT.

CDR3 coding DNA: TGTGCCACCAGTGATTTCGGCCCAGCACAATGGAGAGAGACCCAGTACTTC. Its translation: CATSDFGPAQWRETQYF. The chain has TRBV24-1 and TRBJ2-5; no reliable D call. The CDR3 length is 17 residues. Deletions cut 1 base from V and 4 bases from J, with 18 bases between. Germline CDR1 is KGHDR and CDR2 is SFDVKD.

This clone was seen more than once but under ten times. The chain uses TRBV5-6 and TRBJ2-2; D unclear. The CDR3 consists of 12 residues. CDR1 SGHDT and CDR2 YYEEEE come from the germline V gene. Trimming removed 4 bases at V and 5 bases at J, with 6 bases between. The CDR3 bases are TGTGCCAGCAGCCCGTTAACCGGGGAGCTGTTTTTT. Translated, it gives CASSPLTGELFF.